The clone carrying this T cell receptor beta chain was recorded a few times. Its specificity is not known. The CDR3 has 14 residues. Germline assignment: CDR1 SQVTM and CDR2 ANQGSEA. V lost 7 bases and J 1 base, leaving 17 bases between the germline ends. This sample was included in a study of post-analysis software for immune sequencing data. Broader study findings: Higher frequency in patients than in controls was seen for about five TRBV segments, with TRBV5-6, TRBV5-1 and TRBV20-1 among them.

cDNA libraries for TCR beta contained unique molecular identifiers. MiXCR, run by TCRdb on the PCR reads, gives a single entry per CDR3 protein. The sample records 800,000 to 950,000 distinct CDR3 sequences, roughly half being singletons. The rearrangement uses TRBV29-1 and TRBJ2-7, with D tentatively TRBD1 (6 bases). Sequenced input: blood. The receptor comes from a girl between 10 and 17 years old with multiple sclerosis. The CDR3 is CSGGDRSGSYEQYF. CDR3 nucleotide sequence: TGCAGCGGCGGTGACAGGTCAGGATCCTACGAGCAGTACTTC.